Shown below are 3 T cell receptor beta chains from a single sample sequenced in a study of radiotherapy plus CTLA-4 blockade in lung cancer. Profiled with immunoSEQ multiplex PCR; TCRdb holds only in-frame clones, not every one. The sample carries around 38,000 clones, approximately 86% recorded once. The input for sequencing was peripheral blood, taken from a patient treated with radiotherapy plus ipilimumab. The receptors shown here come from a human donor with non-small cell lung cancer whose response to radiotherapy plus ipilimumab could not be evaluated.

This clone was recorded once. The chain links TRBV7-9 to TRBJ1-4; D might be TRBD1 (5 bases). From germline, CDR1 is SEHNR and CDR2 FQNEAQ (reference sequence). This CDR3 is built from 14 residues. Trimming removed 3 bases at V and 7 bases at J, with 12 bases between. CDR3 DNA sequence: TGTGCCAGCAGCTTTGAGTCTAGGGGTGAAAAACTGTTTTTT. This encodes CASSFESRGEKLFF.

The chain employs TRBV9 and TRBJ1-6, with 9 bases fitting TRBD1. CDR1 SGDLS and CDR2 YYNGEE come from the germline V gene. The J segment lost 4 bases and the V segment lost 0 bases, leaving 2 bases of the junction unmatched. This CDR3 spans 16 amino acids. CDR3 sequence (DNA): TGTGCCAGCAGCGTAGGCGGGACAGGGTATAATTCACCCCTCCACTTT. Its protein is CASSVGGTGYNSPLHF.

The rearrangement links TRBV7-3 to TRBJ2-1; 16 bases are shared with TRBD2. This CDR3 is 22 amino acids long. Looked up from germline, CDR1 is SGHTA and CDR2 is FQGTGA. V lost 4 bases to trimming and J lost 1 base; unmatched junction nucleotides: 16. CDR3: CASSSIPGLAGGPRWSYNEQFF. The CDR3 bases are TGTGCCAGCAGCTCGATACCGGGACTAGCGGGAGGGCCCCGATGGTCCTACAATGAGCAGTTCTTC.